This T cell receptor beta chain was sequenced during a study of blood T cells in healthy people across ages. Through a sample-barcoded 5' primer and a J-beta primer mix, a second PCR was run for roughly 6 to 11 cycles. TCRdb independently ran MiXCR on the 5' RACE reads; one entry per CDR3 protein. The sample records roughly 1.4 million distinct CDR3 sequences, around 59% being singletons. V was clipped by 6 bases and J by 2 bases, with 14 bases between them. CDR3 size: 16 residues. The specimen was blood. The chain joins TRBV12-3 or TRBV12-4 to TRBJ1-6; D perhaps matches TRBD1 (6 bases). The TCR comes from a man aged 18 to 35 in good health. The CDR3 protein is CASRSTGSTYNSPLHF. The CDR3 DNA sequence: TGTGCCAGCAGGTCCACAGGGTCCACCTATAATTCACCCCTCCACTTT.